Following are 29 T cell receptor beta chains from one sample sequenced in a study of blood T cells in healthy people across ages. Combining a sample-barcoded 5' primer with a J-beta primer mix, a second PCR ran for roughly 7 to 11 cycles. TCRdb used MiXCR to reprocess the 5' RACE reads, holding one entry per CDR3 protein. The sample consists of some 760,000 distinct CDR3 sequences, 20% to 25% of them appearing once. This same sample was also taken into another study, of T cells of mothers and their children.

Sequencing was performed on blood. The receptors here all came from a boy aged 5-17 years in good health.

This chain joins TRBV7-2 and TRBJ2-3, with 8 bases fitting TRBD2. From germline, CDR1 is SGHTA and CDR2 FQGNSA. V shed 0 bases, J shed 1 base, and the junction held 3 bases outside the gene matches. There are 16 residues in the CDR3. The CDR3 DNA is TGTGCCAGCAGCTTAGCCAGCGGGGGTCGCACAGATACGCAGTATTTT. Its protein product is CASSLASGGRTDTQYF. The variable domain in full, completed from reference TRBV7-2 and TRBJ2-3, reads GAGVSQSPSNKVTEKGKDVELRCDPISGHTALYWYRQSLGQGLEFLIYFQGNSAPDKSGLPSDRFSAERTGGSVSTLTIQRTQQEDSAVYLCASSLASGGRTDTQYFGPGTRLTVL.

Only a few counts were recorded for this clonotype. The V gene is TRBV24-1, the J gene TRBJ2-3; D is ambiguous. This CDR3 is built from 14 residues. The V end was cut by 5 bases, the J end by 1 base, with 9 bases between. The germline V gene encodes CDR1 KGHDR and CDR2 SFDVKD. The CDR3 DNA reads as TGTGCCACCAGTGGTCCTGGGGGCACAGATACGCAGTATTTT. It codes for CATSGPGGTDTQYF.

J is TRBJ1-5 and V is TRBV28; the match to TRBD1 covers 10 bases. The CDR3 totals 16 residues. J lost 3 bases, V lost 6 bases, and 8 bases had no gene match. CDR1 and CDR2 (germline): MDHEN, SYDVKM. In DNA, the CDR3 is TGTGCCAGCAGCCCCAGGACAGGGGGGATCAATCAGCCCCAGCATTTT. It encodes CASSPRTGGINQPQHF.

This chain uses TRBV5-5 with TRBJ1-5; no firm D call. The germline gives CDR1 SGHKS, CDR2 YYEKEE (reference sequence). With 2 bases removed from V and 5 bases from J, the gap between germline ends came to 14 bases. The CDR3 sequence is 15 residues long. CDR3 region: CASSFLWVPDQPQHF. The CDR3 DNA is TGTGCCAGCAGCTTTTTGTGGGTTCCTGATCAGCCCCAGCATTTT.

Only a few counts were recorded for this clonotype. The chain is built from TRBV28 and TRBJ1-5, with TRBD1 matching 7 bases. Looked up from germline, CDR1 is MDHEN and CDR2 is SYDVKM. The ends lost 2 bases at V and 6 bases at J; junction bases unmatched: 7. CDR3 length: 15 residues. Written as DNA, the CDR3 is TGTGCCAGCAGTTTACAGGGGGACGAAGGTCAGCCCCAGCATTTT. It specifies CASSLQGDEGQPQHF.

The sample holds a few counts of this clonotype. This chain links TRBV9 with TRBJ1-2; D not resolved. The germline V and J ends were trimmed by 3 bases and 4 bases, with 7 bases remaining between them. The CDR3 is 12 amino acids. In germline, CDR1 is SGDLS, CDR2 YYNGEE. CDR3 region: CASSEGVYGYTF. CDR3 coding DNA: TGTGCCAGCAGCGAGGGAGTCTATGGCTACACCTTC.

The chain combines TRBV27 with TRBJ2-2; no definite D call. The germline V gene has CDR1 MNHEY and CDR2 SMNVEV (reference sequence). The V and J ends lost 5 bases and 3 bases respectively, with 10 bases between them. This CDR3 is built from 14 residues. The CDR3 bases are TGTGCCAGCAGTCCTAGGCGATACACCGGGGAGCTGTTTTTT. Its protein product is CASSPRRYTGELFF.

The chain joins TRBV5-1 to TRBJ2-5; D is ambiguous. Trimming took off 0 bases at V and 2 bases at J, with 11 bases between the two ends. Germline assignment: CDR1 SGHRS and CDR2 YFSETQ. The CDR3 is made up of 15 amino acids. The chain's CDR3 is CASSLAAFSQETQYF. Written as DNA, the CDR3 is TGCGCCAGCAGCTTGGCTGCATTCTCTCAAGAGACCCAGTACTTC. Combining the CDR3 with reference TRBV5-1 and TRBJ2-5 gives the whole variable domain KAGVTQTPRYLIKTRGQQVTLSCSPISGHRSVSWYQQTPGQGLQFLFEYFSETQRNKGNFPGRFSGRQFSNSRSEMNVSTLELGDSALYLCASSLAAFSQETQYFGPGTRLLVL.

This sequence joins TRBV7-9 and TRBJ2-6; TRBD1 aligns across 7 bases. Germline CDR1 reads SEHNR; CDR2 reads FQNEAQ (reference sequence). J lost 2 bases, V lost 5 bases, and 15 bases had no gene match. CDR3 length: 19 amino acids. CDR3 sequence: CASSGRQGSSSPGANVLTF. In DNA, the CDR3 is TGTGCCAGCAGCGGACGACAGGGATCCTCTTCCCCTGGGGCCAACGTCCTGACTTTC.

The chain links TRBV27 to TRBJ2-5; the D gene is possibly TRBD2 (7 bases). The J call is in doubt because the DNA end fits TRBJ2-1 better. CDR1 and CDR2 (germline): MNHEY, SMNVEV (reference sequence). There are 15 residues in the CDR3. Here the CDR3 reads CASSSPSGGHNEQFF. The CDR3 DNA is TGTGCCAGCAGTTCCCCGTCGGGGGGCCACAATGAGCAGTTCTTC.

The gene calls are TRBV7-2 and TRBJ1-2; TRBD1 agrees at 10 bases. The CDR3 runs 15 residues. Germline V gene sequence: CDR1 SGHTA, CDR2 FQGNSA. V dropped 3 bases and J dropped 4; count of bases not matched to a gene: 5. The DNA for the CDR3 is TGTGCCAGCAGCTTGTCGACAGGGGGCTCCTATGGCTACACCTTC. Encoded protein: CASSLSTGGSYGYTF.

This clonotype was picked up many times. The rearrangement links TRBV18 to TRBJ2-5; D unresolved. Germline lookup yields CDR1 KGHSH and CDR2 LQKENI. The CDR3 is 13 amino acids. V shed 6 bases and J shed 1 base, with 9 bases lying between them. The DNA for the CDR3 is TGTGCCAGCTCCATAGGAGTCCAAGAGACCCAGTACTTC. This sequence encodes CASSIGVQETQYF.

This clonotype was recorded once. This chain joins TRBV20-1 and TRBJ2-2; D remains unclear. The length of the CDR3 is 11 residues. Germline V gene data show CDR1 as DFQATT and CDR2 as SNEGSKA (reference sequence). Trimming took off 7 bases at V and 2 bases at J, with 5 bases between the two ends. The CDR3, as DNA: TGCAGTGTACCAAACACCGGGGAGCTGTTTTTT. Its protein product is CSVPNTGELFF.

This clonotype was seen a few times. The chain has TRBV6-2 or TRBV6-3 and TRBJ1-5; D not certain. The germline V and J ends were trimmed by 0 bases and 2 bases, with 8 bases remaining between them. The CDR3 covers 15 residues. CDR1 and CDR2 (germline): MNHEY, SVGEGT. The CDR3 bases are TGTGCCAGCAGTTACTCCGGACTCGGCAATCAGCCCCAGCATTTT. This codes for CASSYSGLGNQPQHF.

J is TRBJ1-6 and V is TRBV7-2; weak D call: TRBD1 (6 bases). Germline V gene sequence: CDR1 SGHTA, CDR2 FQGNSA. The length of the CDR3 is 15 residues. V was trimmed by 5 bases and J by 7 bases, leaving 15 bases between them. CDR3 amino acids: CASSTGGLGNSPLHF. CDR3 DNA: TGTGCCAGCAGCACCGGGGGGCTGGGCAATTCACCCCTCCACTTT.

The genes are TRBV29-1 and TRBJ1-1; unclear D gene. This CDR3 spans 13 amino acids. Trimming removed 7 bases at V and 1 base at J, with 13 bases between. Germline V gene data show CDR1 as SQVTM and CDR2 as ANQGSEA. The CDR3 is CSGGHSANTEAFF. CDR3 sequence (DNA): TGCAGCGGAGGGCACAGCGCGAACACTGAAGCTTTCTTT. The whole variable domain, filled in from reference TRBV29-1 and TRBJ1-1, reads SAVISQKPSRDICQRGTSLTIQCQVDSQVTMMFWYRQQPGQSLTLIATANQGSEATYESGFVIDKFPISRPNLTFSTLTVSNMSPEDSSIYLCSGGHSANTEAFFGQGTRLTVV.

The chain has TRBV27 and TRBJ2-5; D gene uncertain. The end of the DNA aligns better with TRBJ2-7, so the J call may be wrong. The CDR3 consists of 15 residues. Germline lookup yields CDR1 MNHEY and CDR2 SMNVEV (reference sequence). CDR3 loop: CASSLSPASNYEQYF. CDR3 DNA sequence: TGTGCCAGCAGTTTATCCCCTGCCTCTAACTACGAGCAGTACTTC.

A remark on this clonotype: Since the CDR3 does not end with the conserved phenylalanine or tryptophan, this likely comes from a read error. The chain links TRBV18 to TRBJ1-2; 7 bases are a match to TRBD1. The J segment lost 2 bases and the V segment lost 5 bases, leaving 2 bases of the junction unmatched. This CDR3 region has 13 residues. Germline V gives CDR1 KGHSH, CDR2 LQKENI. CDR3 coding DNA: TGTGCCAGCTCAGCGGGACAGAACTATGGCTACACCCTC. This codes for CASSAGQNYGYTL.

This clonotype was observed a few times. This chain connects TRBV29-1 to TRBJ2-5, with a tentative D call TRBD2 (6 bases). Germline-derived CDR1 and CDR2 are SQVTM and ANQGSEA. V dropped 4 bases and J dropped 5 bases, with 11 bases sitting between them. There are 12 residues in the CDR3. CDR3 sequence (DNA): TGCAGCGTTGCGAGGGAGGACGAGACCCAGTACTTC. It is translated as CSVAREDETQYF.

The CDR3 protein is CSVHPQGLAGGGEQFF. The CDR3, as DNA: TGCAGCGTTCATCCTCAAGGACTAGCGGGAGGGGGTGAGCAGTTCTTC. This chain uses TRBV29-1 with TRBJ2-1; 15 bases fit TRBD2. The CDR3 length is 16 residues. Trimming took 5 bases from V and 9 from J; bases not matched to a gene: 11. Per the germline V gene, CDR1 is SQVTM and CDR2 is ANQGSEA.

Only a few counts were recorded for this clonotype. The rearrangement joins TRBV30 to TRBJ2-5; the match to TRBD2 covers 9 bases. From germline, CDR1 is GTSNPN and CDR2 SVGIG (reference sequence). CDR3 size: 17 residues. The ends lost 1 base at V and 0 bases at J; junction bases unmatched: 9. CDR3 sequence: CAWSDEVAGANQETQYF. The DNA for the CDR3 is TGTGCCTGGAGTGACGAGGTAGCGGGGGCCAACCAAGAGACCCAGTACTTC.

This clonotype was seen only a few times. This chain links TRBV28 with TRBJ2-1, with 10 bases aligning to TRBD2. The germline CDR1 and CDR2 sequences are MDHEN and SYDVKM. V lost 7 bases to trimming and J lost 7 bases; unmatched junction nucleotides: 13. This CDR3 comprises 16 residues. This CDR3 reads CASNSGRANRGNEQFF. The CDR3 DNA follows: TGTGCCAGCAACAGCGGGAGGGCGAATCGGGGGAATGAGCAGTTCTTC. Supplemented by reference TRBV28 and TRBJ2-1, the full variable domain reads DVKVTQSSRYLVKRTGEKVFLECVQDMDHENMFWYRQDPGLGLRLIYFSYDVKMKEKGDIPEGYSVSREKKERFSLILESASTNQTSMYLCASNSGRANRGNEQFFGPGTRLTVL.

A few counts support this clonotype. The genes are TRBV5-6 and TRBJ2-7; TRBD1 agrees at 10 bases. V gave up 5 bases and J gave up 3 bases; unmatched junction bases: 5. The CDR3 is made up of 14 amino acids. Germline CDR1 is SGHDT and CDR2 is YYEEEE. In DNA form, the CDR3 reads TGTGCCAGCAGGCAGGGACAGGGGATCTACGAGCAGTACTTC. It encodes CASRQGQGIYEQYF.

This clonotype has just a few counts. The CDR3 here is CASSVDWGDWPKNTGELFF. CDR3 in DNA: TGCGCCAGCAGCGTTGATTGGGGGGATTGGCCTAAGAACACCGGGGAGCTGTTTTTT. V and J are TRBV5-1 and TRBJ2-2, with D tentatively TRBD2 (6 bases). Germline assignment: CDR1 SGHRS and CDR2 YFSETQ. Trimming removed 4 bases from V and 1 base from J, with 23 bases in between. The CDR3 length is 19 residues.

V gene TRBV4-1 combines with J gene TRBJ2-1, with D possibly TRBD1 on 5 matching bases. The ends were cut back, 4 bases at V and 1 base at J, with 11 bases in the middle. Germline CDR1 reads MGHRA; CDR2 reads YSYEKL. The CDR3 has 15 amino acids. CDR3 sequence (DNA): TGCGCCAGCAGCCCCATGGGGCAGTCCTACAATGAGCAGTTCTTC. It is translated as CASSPMGQSYNEQFF.

V is TRBV20-1 and J is TRBJ2-7; 8 nucleotides line up with TRBD2. From germline, CDR1 is DFQATT and CDR2 SNEGSKA (reference sequence). This CDR3 has 18 amino acids. Losses at the gene ends were 0 bases for V and 3 bases for J; bases not matched to a gene: 16. The CDR3 loop reads CSARDQLNLGTRLYEQYF. The CDR3, as DNA: TGCAGTGCTAGAGACCAACTTAACCTCGGGACTAGGCTCTACGAGCAGTACTTC.

The chain is built from TRBV19 and TRBJ1-2, with D maybe TRBD1 (5 bases). The V and J ends lost 3 bases and 2 bases respectively, with 7 bases between them. Per the germline V gene, CDR1 is LNHDA and CDR2 is SQIVND (reference sequence). This CDR3 comprises 13 residues. Written as DNA, the CDR3 is TGTGCCAGTAGTATCGGGACGAACTATGGCTACACCTTC. Protein sequence: CASSIGTNYGYTF. Complete variable domain (other parts from reference TRBV19 and TRBJ1-2): DGGITQSPKYLFRKEGQNVTLSCEQNLNHDAMYWYRQDPGQGLRLIYYSQIVNDFQKGDIAEGYSVSREKKESFPLTVTSAQKNPTAFYLCASSIGTNYGYTFGSGTRLTVV.

This clonotype was seen a few times. The rearrangement uses TRBV28 and TRBJ2-1, with 9 bases fitting TRBD2. The germline CDR1 and CDR2 sequences are MDHEN and SYDVKM. Germline trimming cut 2 bases from V and 10 bases from J; bases unmatched to any gene: 12. This CDR3 comprises 16 residues. In DNA, the CDR3 is TGTGCCAGCAGTTTAATTGCGGGAGGGCCTATCCAAGAGCAGTTCTTC. Amino acids: CASSLIAGGPIQEQFF.

The V and J genes are TRBV29-1 and TRBJ2-1; D possibly corresponds to TRBD1 (8 bases). The DNA end favors TRBJ2-7, so the J call may be wrong. This CDR3 region has 14 residues. Per the germline V gene, CDR1 is SQVTM and CDR2 is ANQGSEA. The CDR3 spells CSVPAGDRSYEQYF. CDR3 nucleotides: TGCAGCGTCCCCGCGGGGGACAGGTCCTACGAGCAGTACTTC.